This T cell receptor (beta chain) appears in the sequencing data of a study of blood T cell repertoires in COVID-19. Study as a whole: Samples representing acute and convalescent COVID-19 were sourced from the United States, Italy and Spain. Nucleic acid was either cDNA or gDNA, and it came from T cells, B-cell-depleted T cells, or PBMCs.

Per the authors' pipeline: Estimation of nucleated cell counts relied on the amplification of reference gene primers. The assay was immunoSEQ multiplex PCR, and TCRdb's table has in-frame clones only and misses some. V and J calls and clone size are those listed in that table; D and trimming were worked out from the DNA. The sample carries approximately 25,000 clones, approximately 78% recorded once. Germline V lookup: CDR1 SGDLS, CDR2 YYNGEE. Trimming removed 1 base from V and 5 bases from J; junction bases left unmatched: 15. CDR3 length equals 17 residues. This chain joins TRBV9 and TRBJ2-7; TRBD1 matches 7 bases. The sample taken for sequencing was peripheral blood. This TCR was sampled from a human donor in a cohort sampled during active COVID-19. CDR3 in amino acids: CASSVSTLGTAADEQYF. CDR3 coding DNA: TGTGCCAGCAGCGTATCTACGTTGGGGACAGCCGCGGACGAGCAGTACTTC.